Detailed here is one TCR beta chain. This CDR3 contains 16 residues. The germline gives CDR1 SGHDT, CDR2 YYEEEE. Trimming removed 0 bases from V and 5 bases from J, with 15 bases in between. These data are taken from a study of blood T cell repertoires in COVID-19. Study-level background: Samples taken during acute and convalescent COVID-19 were collected in the United States, Italy and Spain. T cells, B-cell-depleted T cells, or PBMCs provided the cDNA or gDNA that served as material.

In the original workflow: Amplification from reference gene primers served as the basis for estimated nucleated cell counts. The assay was immunoSEQ multiplex PCR, and TCRdb's table has in-frame clones only and misses some. The V and J calls and clone size were taken over from that table, and D and trimming were inferred from the DNA. Of 130,000 or so clones in the sample, 79% were seen once. Seattle cases were enrolled at active infection and followed longitudinally. The chain is built from TRBV5-6 and TRBJ1-5, with D possibly matching TRBD1 (5 bases). The sequence derives from a woman in her seventies with COVID-19, enrolled during active disease. The sequencing sample was made of peripheral blood. This chain's CDR3 is CASSLGGEGPHQPQHF. The CDR3 nucleotides are TGTGCCAGCAGCTTGGGTGGGGAGGGGCCCCATCAGCCCCAGCATTTT.